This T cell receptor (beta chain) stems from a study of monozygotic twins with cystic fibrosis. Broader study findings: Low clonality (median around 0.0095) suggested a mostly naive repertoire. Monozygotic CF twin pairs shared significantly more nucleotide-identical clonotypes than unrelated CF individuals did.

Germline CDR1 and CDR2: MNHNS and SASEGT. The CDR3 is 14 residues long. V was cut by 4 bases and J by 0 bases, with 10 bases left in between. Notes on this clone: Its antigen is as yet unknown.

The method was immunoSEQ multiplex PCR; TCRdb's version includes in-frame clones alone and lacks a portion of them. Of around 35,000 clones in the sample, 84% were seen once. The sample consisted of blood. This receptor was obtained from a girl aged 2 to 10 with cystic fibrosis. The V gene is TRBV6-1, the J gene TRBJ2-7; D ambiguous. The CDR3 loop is CASSVPGSSYEQYF. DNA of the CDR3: TGTGCCAGCAGTGTACCCGGCAGCTCCTACGAGCAGTACTTC.